The sequence of this TCR beta chain was determined in a study of T cells after yellow fever vaccination. Study-wide findings and caveats: The appearance of a small share of clonotypes in both CD4 and CD8 compartments was observed. Contamination of FACS-sorted repertoires by abundant clonotypes from the bulk population could occur. Reappearance after the booster was seen for most primary-vaccination clones, at approximately 97% CD4 and about 90% CD8.

V was cut by 5 bases and J by 1 base, with 11 bases left in between. This CDR3 spans 14 amino acids. Germline CDR1 is SEHNR and CDR2 is FQNEAQ (reference sequence). This clonotype was seen more than once but under ten times. Its antigen is as yet unknown. One entry per CDR3 protein, called by TCRdb with MiXCR from the 5' RACE reads. The sample records about 360,000 distinct CDR3 sequences, 6.2% being singletons. The receptor was derived from a man in his thirties or forties who received the YFV17D yellow fever vaccine. This specimen consisted of PBMCs, obtained 5 days after the yellow fever booster vaccination. The rearrangement joins TRBV7-9 to TRBJ1-1; D ambiguous. Here the CDR3 DNA reads TGTGCCAGCAGCCCAAGGGCCGGGAACACTGAAGCTTTCTTT. Amino acids: CASSPRAGNTEAFF.